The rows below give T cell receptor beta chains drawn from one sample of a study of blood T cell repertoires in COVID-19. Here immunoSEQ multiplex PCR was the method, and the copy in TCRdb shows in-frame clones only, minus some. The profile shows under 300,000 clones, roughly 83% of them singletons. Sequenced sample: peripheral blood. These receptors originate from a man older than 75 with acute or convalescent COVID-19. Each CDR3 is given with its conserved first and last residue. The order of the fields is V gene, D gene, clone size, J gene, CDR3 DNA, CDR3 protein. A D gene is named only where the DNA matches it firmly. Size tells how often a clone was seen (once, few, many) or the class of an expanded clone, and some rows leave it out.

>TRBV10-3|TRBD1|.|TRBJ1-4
TGTGCCATCAGCAAAGGGGGCGTCGGGGAAAAACTGTTTTTT
CAISKGGVGEKLFF
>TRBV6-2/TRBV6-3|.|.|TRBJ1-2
TGTGCCAGCAGTTTTTCGACAGCGAACTATGGCTACACCTTC
CASSFSTANYGYTF
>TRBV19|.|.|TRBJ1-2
TGTGCCAGTAGCAATAGTGTGGGCTACACCTTC
CASSNSVGYTF
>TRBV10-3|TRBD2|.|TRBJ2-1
TGTGCCATCAGTGTAGCGGGGGGGCCAGGTTCCGACAATGAGCAGTTCTTC
CAISVAGGPGSDNEQFF
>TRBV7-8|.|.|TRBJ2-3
TGTGCCAGCAGACGAACAATGGGGCCTTTCACAGATACGCAGTATTTT
CASRRTMGPFTDTQYF
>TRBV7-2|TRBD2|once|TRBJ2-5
TGTGCCAGCAGCGGAACTAGCGGGGGTCAAGAGACCCAGTACTTC
CASSGTSGGQETQYF
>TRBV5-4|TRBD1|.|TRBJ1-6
TGTGCCAGCAGCTCCGGGACAGGGGGTTCACCCCTCCACTTT
CASSSGTGGSPLHF
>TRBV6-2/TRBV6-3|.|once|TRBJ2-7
TGTGCCAGCAGTCTCGGAGGCGGGACCCCCTACTTC
CASSLGGGTPYF
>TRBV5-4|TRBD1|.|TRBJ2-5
TGTGCCAGCAGCCCGGACAGGGGACAAGAGACCCAGTACTTC
CASSPDRGQETQYF
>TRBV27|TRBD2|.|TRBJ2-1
TGTGCCAGCAGTTCCTCTAGCGGCTCCTACAATGAGCAGTTCTTC
CASSSSSGSYNEQFF
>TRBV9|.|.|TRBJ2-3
TGTGCCAGCAGCGTGGGGGGTTGGGGCACAGATACGCAGTATTTT
CASSVGGWGTDTQYF
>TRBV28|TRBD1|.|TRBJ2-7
TGTGCCAGCCGACAGGGCCCCTACGAGCAGTACTTC
CASRQGPYEQYF
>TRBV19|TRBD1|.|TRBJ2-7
TGTGCCAGTAACCCCGACAGGGGGTCCTACGAGCAGTACTTC
CASNPDRGSYEQYF
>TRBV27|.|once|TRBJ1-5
TGTGCCAGCAGTTTAAATCGGGCGGGTAATCAGCCCCAGCATTTT
CASSLNRAGNQPQHF
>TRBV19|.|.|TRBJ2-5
TGTGCCAGTAGTATAGGTTCCACAGTTAAAGAGACCCAGTACTTC
CASSIGSTVKETQYF
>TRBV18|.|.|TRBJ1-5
TGTGCCAGCTCACCGGCAGGGCCGAATCAGCCCCAGCATTTT
CASSPAGPNQPQHF
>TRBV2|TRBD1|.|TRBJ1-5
TGTGCCAGCAGGGGACAGTCGGGCCAGCCCCAGCATTTT
CASRGQSGQPQHF
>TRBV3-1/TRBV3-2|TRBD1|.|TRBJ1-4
TGTGCCAGCAGCCCCAACAGGGGGCGCGTTGAAAAACTGTTTTTT
CASSPNRGRVEKLFF
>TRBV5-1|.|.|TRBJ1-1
TGCGCCAGCAGCCCCCAATGGGGCGCAGTTGACACTGAAGCTTTCTTT
CASSPQWGAVDTEAFF
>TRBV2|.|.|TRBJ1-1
TGTGCCAGCAAGGAGGGGCTGGTAACTGAAGCTTTCTTT
CASKEGLVTEAFF
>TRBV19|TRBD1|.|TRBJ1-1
TGTGCCAGTAGAACAGGGGGTAAGGACACTGAAGCTTTCTTT
CASRTGGKDTEAFF
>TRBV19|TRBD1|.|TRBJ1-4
TGTGCCAGTAGTTCCGGGACAGGGCAGGGTGAAAAACTGTTTTTT
CASSSGTGQGEKLFF
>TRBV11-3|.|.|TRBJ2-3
TGTGCCAGCAGCCCCGGGACAGATACGCAGTATTTT
CASSPGTDTQYF
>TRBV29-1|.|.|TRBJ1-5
TGCAGCGTCCAGGGCGACAGCAATCAGCCCCAGCATTTT
CSVQGDSNQPQHF
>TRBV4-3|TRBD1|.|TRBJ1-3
TGCGCCAGCAGCCAAGTAAACACAGGGGGCTCTGGAAACACCATATATTTT
CASSQVNTGGSGNTIYF
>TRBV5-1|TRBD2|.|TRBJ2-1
TGCGCCAGCAGCTCCCAACTAGCGGGTCGAGCCTACAATGAGCAGTTCTTC
CASSSQLAGRAYNEQFF
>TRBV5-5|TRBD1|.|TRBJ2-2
TGTGCCAGCAGCTCACAGGGGGCCCCCGGGGAGCTGTTTTTT
CASSSQGAPGELFF
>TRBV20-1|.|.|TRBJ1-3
TGCAGTGCTAGAATCACGGGGACCATATATTTT
CSARITGTIYF
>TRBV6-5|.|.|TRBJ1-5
TGTGCCAGCAGCCTCCCCGGTCCCCAGCATTTT
CASSLPGPQHF